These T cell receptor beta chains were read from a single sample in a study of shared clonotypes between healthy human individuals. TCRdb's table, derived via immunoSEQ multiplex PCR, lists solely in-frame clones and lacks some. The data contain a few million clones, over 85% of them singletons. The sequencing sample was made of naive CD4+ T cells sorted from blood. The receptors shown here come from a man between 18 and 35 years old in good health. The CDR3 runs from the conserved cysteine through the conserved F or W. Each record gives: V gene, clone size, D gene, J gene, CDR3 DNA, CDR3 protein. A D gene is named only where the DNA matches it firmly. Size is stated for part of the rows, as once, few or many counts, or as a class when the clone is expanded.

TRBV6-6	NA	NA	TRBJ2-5	TGTGCCAGCAGTTACGATCGGAAGCCGCCGGAGACCCAGTACTTC	CASSYDRKPPETQYF
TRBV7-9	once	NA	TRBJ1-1	TGTGCCAGCAGCTTAGCGTCAGGCATCATGAACACTGAAGCTTTCTTT	CASSLASGIMNTEAFF
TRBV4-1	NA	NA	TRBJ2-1	TGCGCCAGCAGCCAAGAATCGGCGGGGTTTTCAATTGAGCAGTTCTTC	CASSQESAGFSIEQFF
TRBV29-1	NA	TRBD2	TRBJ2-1	TGCAGCGTAAAGACCCTGGGACTAGACGCTGAGCAGTTCTTC	CSVKTLGLDAEQFF
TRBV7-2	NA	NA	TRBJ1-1	TGTGCCAGCAGCCCTGAAAGAGACACTGAAGCTTTCTTT	CASSPERDTEAFF
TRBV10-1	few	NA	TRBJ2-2	TGCGCCAGCAGCGAGACGGGACAGAACACCGGGGAGCTGTTTTTT	CASSETGQNTGELFF
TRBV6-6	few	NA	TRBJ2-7	TGTGCCAGCAGTTACCCGGGCTACGAGCAGTACTTC	CASSYPGYEQYF
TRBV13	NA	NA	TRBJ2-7	TGTGCCAGCAGCCGAGGGAGGACGCGCGGCAACGAGCAGTACTTC	CASSRGRTRGNEQYF
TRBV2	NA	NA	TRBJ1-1	TGTGCCAGCAGTACCGGACAGTTGAACACTGAAGCTTTCTTT	CASSTGQLNTEAFF
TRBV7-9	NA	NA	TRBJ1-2	TGTGCCAGCAGCCCTCGGACAGCCGAGGGGTTCTATGGCTACACCTTC	CASSPRTAEGFYGYTF
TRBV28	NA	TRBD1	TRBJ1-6	TGTGCCAGCAGTGCCACAGGGGGCAGTAATTCACCCCTCCACTTT	CASSATGGSNSPLHF
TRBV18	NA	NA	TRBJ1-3	TGTGCCAGCTCACCACCGATTTCTGCCGGAAACACCATATATTTT	CASSPPISAGNTIYF
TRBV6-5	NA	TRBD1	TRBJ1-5	TGTGCCAGCAGTCCGACAGGGGAGCGCCAGCCCCAGCATTTT	CASSPTGERQPQHF
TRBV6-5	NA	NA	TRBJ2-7	TGTGCCAGCAGGAGAGACAGTTCAGCCTACGAGCAGTACTTC	CASRRDSSAYEQYF
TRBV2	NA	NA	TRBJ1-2	TGTGCCAGCAGTTTGGACGGAAACTATGGCTACACCTTC	CASSLDGNYGYTF
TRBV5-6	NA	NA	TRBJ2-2	TGTGCCAGCAGCCTTGACCGAAGGAACACCGGGGAGCTGTTTTTT	CASSLDRRNTGELFF
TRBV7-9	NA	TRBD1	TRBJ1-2	TGTGCCAGCAGCTCTACACTACAGGGGGCGGAGGGCTACACCTTC	CASSSTLQGAEGYTF